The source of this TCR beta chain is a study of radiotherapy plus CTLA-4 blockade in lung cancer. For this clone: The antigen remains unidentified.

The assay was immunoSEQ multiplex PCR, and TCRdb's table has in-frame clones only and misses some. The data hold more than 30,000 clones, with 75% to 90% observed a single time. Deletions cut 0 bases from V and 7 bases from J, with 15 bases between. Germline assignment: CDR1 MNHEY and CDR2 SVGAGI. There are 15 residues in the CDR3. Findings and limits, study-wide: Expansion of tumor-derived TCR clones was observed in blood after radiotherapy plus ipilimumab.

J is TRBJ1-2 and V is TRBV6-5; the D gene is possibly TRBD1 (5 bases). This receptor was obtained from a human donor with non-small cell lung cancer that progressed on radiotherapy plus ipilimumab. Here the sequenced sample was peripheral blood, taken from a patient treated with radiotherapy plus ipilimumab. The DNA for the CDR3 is TGTGCCAGCAGTTACTCTTCAGGGTATTTGGGTGGCTACACCTTC. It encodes CASSYSSGYLGGYTF.